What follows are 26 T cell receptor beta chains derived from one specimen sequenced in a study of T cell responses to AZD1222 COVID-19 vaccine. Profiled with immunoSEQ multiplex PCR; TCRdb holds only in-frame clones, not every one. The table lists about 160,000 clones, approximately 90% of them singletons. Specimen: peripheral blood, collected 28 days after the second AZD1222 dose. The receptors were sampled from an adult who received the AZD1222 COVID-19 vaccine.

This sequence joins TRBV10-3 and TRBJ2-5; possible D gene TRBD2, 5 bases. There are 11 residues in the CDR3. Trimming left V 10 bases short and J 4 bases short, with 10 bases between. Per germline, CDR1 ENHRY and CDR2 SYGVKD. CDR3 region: CATGLGETQYF. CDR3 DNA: TGTGCCACCGGACTTGGAGAGACCCAGTACTTC.

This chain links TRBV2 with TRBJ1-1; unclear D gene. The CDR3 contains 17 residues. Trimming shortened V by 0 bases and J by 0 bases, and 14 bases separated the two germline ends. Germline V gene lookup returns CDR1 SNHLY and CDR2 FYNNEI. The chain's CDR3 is CASSEALLGHLNTEAFF. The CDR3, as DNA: TGTGCCAGCAGTGAAGCGCTTCTCGGGCATCTGAACACTGAAGCTTTCTTT.

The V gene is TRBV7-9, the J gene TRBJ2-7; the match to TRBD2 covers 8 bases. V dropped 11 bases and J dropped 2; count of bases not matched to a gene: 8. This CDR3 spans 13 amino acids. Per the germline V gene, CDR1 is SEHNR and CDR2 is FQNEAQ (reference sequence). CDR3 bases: TGTGCCTCCTCCGGGAGGGGGACCTACGAGCAGTACTTC. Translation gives CASSGRGTYEQYF.

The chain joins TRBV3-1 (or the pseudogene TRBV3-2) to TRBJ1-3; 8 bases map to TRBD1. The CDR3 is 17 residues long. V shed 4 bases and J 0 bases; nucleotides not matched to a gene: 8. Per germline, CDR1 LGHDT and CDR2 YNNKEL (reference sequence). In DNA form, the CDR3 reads TGTGCCAGCAGCCCACGGACAGGGTCGGGCTCTGGAAACACCATATATTTT. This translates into CASSPRTGSGSGNTIYF.

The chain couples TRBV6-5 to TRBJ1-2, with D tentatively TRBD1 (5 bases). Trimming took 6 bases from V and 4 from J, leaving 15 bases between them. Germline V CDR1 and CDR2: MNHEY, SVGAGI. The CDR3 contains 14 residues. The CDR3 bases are TGTGCCAGCAGCCGACCGGGTGGGGGCTATGGCTACACCTTC. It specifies CASSRPGGGYGYTF.

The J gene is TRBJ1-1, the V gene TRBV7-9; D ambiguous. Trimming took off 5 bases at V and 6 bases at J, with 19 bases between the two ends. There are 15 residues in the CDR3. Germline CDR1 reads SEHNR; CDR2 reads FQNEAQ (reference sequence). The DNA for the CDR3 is TGTGCCAGCAGCCAGCCCGTGGGGAAAGGCGCTGAAGCTTTCTTT. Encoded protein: CASSQPVGKGAEAFF.

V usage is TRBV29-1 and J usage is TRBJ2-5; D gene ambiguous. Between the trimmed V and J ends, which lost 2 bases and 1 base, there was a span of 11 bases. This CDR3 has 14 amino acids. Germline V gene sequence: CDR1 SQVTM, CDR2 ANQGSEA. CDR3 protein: CSVELVAAQETQYF. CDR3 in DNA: TGCAGCGTTGAATTGGTGGCAGCCCAAGAGACCCAGTACTTC.

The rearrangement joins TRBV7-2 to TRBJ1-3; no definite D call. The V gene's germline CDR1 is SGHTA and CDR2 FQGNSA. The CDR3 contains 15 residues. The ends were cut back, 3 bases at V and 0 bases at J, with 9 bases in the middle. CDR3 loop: CASSLGAYSGNTIYF. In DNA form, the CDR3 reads TGTGCCAGCAGCTTGGGCGCGTACTCTGGAAACACCATATATTTT.

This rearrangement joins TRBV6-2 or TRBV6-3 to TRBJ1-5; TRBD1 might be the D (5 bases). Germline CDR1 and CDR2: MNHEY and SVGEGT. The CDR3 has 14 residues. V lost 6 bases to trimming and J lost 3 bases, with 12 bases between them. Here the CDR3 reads CASSPDSPNQPQHF. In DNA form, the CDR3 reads TGTGCCAGCAGCCCTGACAGCCCCAATCAGCCCCAGCATTTT.

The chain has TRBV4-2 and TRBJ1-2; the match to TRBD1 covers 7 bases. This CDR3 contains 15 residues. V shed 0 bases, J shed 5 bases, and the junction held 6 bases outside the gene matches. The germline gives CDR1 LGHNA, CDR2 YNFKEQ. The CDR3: CASSQENRGPYGYTF. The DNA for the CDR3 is TGTGCCAGCAGCCAAGAAAACAGGGGACCTTATGGCTACACCTTC.

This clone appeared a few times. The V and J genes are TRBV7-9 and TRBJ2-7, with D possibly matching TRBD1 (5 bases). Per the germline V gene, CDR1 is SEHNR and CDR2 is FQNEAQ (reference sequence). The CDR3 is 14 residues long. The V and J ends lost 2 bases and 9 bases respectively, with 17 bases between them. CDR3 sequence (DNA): TGTGCCAGCAGCTTACGACAGACAGCTGTCGTGCAGTACTTC. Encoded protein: CASSLRQTAVVQYF.

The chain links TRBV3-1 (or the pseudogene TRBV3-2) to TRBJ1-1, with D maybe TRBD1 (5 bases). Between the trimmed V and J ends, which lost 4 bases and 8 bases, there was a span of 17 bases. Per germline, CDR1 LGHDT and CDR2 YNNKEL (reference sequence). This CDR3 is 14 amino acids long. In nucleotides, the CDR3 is TGTGCCAGCAGCCCCCGCCGAGGTGGGGACGAAGCTTTCTTT. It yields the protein CASSPRRGGDEAFF.

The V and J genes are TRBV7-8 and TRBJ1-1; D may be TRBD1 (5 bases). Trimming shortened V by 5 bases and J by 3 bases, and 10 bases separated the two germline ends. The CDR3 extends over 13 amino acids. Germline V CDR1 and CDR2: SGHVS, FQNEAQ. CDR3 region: CASSRDRDTEAFF. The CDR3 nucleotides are TGTGCCAGCAGCCGCGACAGAGACACTGAAGCTTTCTTT.

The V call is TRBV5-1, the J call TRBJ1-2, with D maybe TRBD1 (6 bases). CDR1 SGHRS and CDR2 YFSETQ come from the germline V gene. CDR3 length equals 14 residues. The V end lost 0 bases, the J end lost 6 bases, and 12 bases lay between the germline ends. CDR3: CASSLDRAINGYTF. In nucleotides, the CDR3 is TGCGCCAGCAGCTTGGACAGGGCGATTAATGGCTACACCTTC.

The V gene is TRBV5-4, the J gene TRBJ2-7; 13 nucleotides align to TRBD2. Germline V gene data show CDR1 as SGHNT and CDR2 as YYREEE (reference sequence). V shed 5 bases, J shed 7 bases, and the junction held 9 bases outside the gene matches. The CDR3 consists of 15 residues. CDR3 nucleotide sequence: TGTGCCAGCAGGGGTGGACTAGCGGGGGCCGGAGAGCAGTACTTC. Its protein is CASRGGLAGAGEQYF.

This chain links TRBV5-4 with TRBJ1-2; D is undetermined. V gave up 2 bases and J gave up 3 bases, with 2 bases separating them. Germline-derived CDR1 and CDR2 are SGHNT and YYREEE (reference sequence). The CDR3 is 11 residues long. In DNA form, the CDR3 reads TGTGCCAGCAGCTTCTACTATGGCTACACCTTC. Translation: CASSFYYGYTF.

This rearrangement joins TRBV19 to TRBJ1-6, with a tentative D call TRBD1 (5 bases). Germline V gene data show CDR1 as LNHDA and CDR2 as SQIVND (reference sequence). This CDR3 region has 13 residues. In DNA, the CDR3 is TGTGCAATTGGGAGGGGCGGTAATTCACCCCTCCACTTT. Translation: CAIGRGGNSPLHF. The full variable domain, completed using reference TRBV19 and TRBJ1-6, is DGGITQSPKYLFRKEGQNVTLSCEQNLNHDAMYWYRQDPGQGLRLIYYSQIVNDFQKGDIAEGYSVSREKKESFPLTVTSAQKNPTAFYLCAIGRGGNSPLHFGNGTRLTVT.

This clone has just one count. CDR3 loop: CASSSGQGDYGYTF. The CDR3 DNA follows: TGTGCCAGCAGCTCGGGACAGGGGGACTATGGCTACACCTTC. V usage is TRBV7-2 and J usage is TRBJ1-2; 11 bases align to TRBD1. Germline V gene data show CDR1 as SGHTA and CDR2 as FQGNSA. The CDR3 extends over 14 amino acids. The V and J ends lost 4 bases and 3 bases, in that order; junction bases with no gene match: 1.

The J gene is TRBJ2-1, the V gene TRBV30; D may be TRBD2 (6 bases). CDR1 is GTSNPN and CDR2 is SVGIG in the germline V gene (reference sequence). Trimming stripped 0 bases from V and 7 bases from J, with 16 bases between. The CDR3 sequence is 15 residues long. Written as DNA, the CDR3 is TGTGCCTGGAGTGTTGGGGGACTCTCTATGAATGAGCAGTTCTTC. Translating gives CAWSVGGLSMNEQFF.

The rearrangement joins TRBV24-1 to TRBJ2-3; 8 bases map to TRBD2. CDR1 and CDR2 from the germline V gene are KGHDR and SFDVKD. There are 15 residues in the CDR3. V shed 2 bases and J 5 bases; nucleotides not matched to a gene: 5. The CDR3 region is CATSDSQSGGDTQYF. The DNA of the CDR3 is TGTGCCACCAGTGATTCCCAGAGCGGGGGAGATACGCAGTATTTT.

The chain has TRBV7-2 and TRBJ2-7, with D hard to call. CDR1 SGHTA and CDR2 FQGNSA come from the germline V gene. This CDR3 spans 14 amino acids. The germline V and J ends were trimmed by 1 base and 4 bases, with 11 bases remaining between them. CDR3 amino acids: CASSLGRGLYEQYF. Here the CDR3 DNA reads TGTGCCAGCAGCTTAGGCCGAGGCCTTTACGAGCAGTACTTC.

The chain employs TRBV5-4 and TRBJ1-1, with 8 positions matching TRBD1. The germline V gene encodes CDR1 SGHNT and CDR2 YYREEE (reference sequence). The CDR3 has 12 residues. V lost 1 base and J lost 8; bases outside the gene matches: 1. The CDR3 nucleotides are TGTGCCAGCAGCTTGCAGGGGGCGGAAGCTTTCTTT. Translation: CASSLQGAEAFF.

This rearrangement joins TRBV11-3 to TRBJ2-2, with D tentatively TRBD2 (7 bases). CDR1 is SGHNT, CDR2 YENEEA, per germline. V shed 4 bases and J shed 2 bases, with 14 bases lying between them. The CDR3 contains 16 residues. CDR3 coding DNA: TGTGCCAGCAGCTACCCGGGGGGCGGAAACACCGGGGAGCTGTTTTTT. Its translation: CASSYPGGGNTGELFF.

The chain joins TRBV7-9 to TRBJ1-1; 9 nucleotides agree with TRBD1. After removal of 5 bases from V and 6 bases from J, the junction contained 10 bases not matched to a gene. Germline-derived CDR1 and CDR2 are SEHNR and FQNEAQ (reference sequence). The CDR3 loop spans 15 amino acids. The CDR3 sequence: CASSQRDRDWAEAFF. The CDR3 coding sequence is TGTGCCAGCAGCCAACGGGACAGGGATTGGGCTGAAGCTTTCTTT. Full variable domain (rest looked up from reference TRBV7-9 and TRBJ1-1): DTGVSQNPRHKITKRGQNVTFRCDPISEHNRLYWYRQTLGQGPEFLTYFQNEAQLEKSRLLSDRFSAERPKGSFSTLEIQRTEQGDSAMYLCASSQRDRDWAEAFFGQGTRLTVV.

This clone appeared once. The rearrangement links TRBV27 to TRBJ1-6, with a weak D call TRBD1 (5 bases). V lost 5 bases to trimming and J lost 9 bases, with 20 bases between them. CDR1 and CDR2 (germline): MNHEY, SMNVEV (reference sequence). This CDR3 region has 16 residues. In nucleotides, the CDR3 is TGTGCCAGCAGTCTAGAGGGGAGCTCCTACCGTTCACCCCTCCACTTT. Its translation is CASSLEGSSYRSPLHF.

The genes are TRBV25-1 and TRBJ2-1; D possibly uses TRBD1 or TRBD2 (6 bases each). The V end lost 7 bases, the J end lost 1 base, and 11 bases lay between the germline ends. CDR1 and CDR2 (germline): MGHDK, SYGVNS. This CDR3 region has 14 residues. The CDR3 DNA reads TGTGCCAGCACCGGGGGCCTTTCCTACAATGAGCAGTTCTTC. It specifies CASTGGLSYNEQFF.